These 32 T cell receptor beta chains share one sample of origin, sequenced in a study of blood T cell repertoires in COVID-19. Produced via immunoSEQ multiplex PCR; TCRdb's table is partial and in-frame only. Of about 46,000 clones in the sample, 80% to 90% are singletons; the top ten hold about 1.2%. Sequencing was performed on peripheral blood. Every receptor here comes from a man aged 55 to 70 with acute or convalescent COVID-19.

The chain uses TRBV11-2 and TRBJ1-2; maybe TRBD1 (6 bases). V was cut by 5 bases and J by 8 bases, with 12 bases left in between. This CDR3 spans 12 amino acids. Germline CDR1 reads SGHAT; CDR2 reads FQNNGV. CDR3 DNA sequence: TGTGCCAGCAGCCCGCAGGGGAAGGGCTACACCTTC. Its translation: CASSPQGKGYTF.

V and J are TRBV7-2 and TRBJ2-3, with TRBD2 as a possible D gene (5 bases). The CDR3 is made up of 15 amino acids. Trimming shortened V by 1 base and J by 5 bases, and 13 bases separated the two germline ends. Germline CDR1 SGHTA, CDR2 FQGNSA. The CDR3 sequence: CASSLVRAAEDTQYF. The CDR3 nucleotides read TGTGCCAGCAGCTTAGTCCGAGCGGCAGAAGATACGCAGTATTTT.

Only one count was recorded for this clone. This chain uses TRBV11-3 with TRBJ2-1; 7 bases are a match to TRBD1. Trimming cost V 5 bases and J 0 bases; bases outside gene matches: 7. Germline assignment: CDR1 SGHNT and CDR2 YENEEA. This CDR3 spans 16 amino acids. For the CDR3, the DNA is TGTGCCAGCAGCCCTTGGACAGGATCCTCCTACAATGAGCAGTTCTTC. Translated: CASSPWTGSSYNEQFF. Variable domain in full (rest from reference TRBV11-3 and TRBJ2-1): EAGVVQSPRYKIIEKKQPVAFWCNPISGHNTLYWYLQNLGQGPELLIRYENEEAVDDSQLPKDRFSAERLKGVDSTLKIQPAELGDSAVYLCASSPWTGSSYNEQFFGPGTRLTVL.

The chain uses TRBV3-1 (or the pseudogene TRBV3-2) and TRBJ2-3, with a possible D match to TRBD2 (5 bases). CDR3 length equals 15 residues. Trimming left V 3 bases short and J 3 bases short, with 13 bases between. Germline lookup yields CDR1 LGHDT and CDR2 YNNKEL (reference sequence). CDR3 coding DNA: TGTGCCAGCAGCCAGAGTGCGGGTCCTACAGATACGCAGTATTTT. Encoded protein: CASSQSAGPTDTQYF.

The chain uses TRBV24-1 and TRBJ2-5; D unresolved. The CDR3 has 15 residues. The germline gives CDR1 KGHDR, CDR2 SFDVKD. V was pared by 3 bases and J by 5 bases, with 15 bases between. CDR3 in amino acids: CATSDIRSAVETQYF. Written as DNA, the CDR3 is TGTGCCACCAGTGATATACGGTCCGCGGTCGAGACCCAGTACTTC.

The chain is built from TRBV25-1 and TRBJ1-1; D gene unclear. The germline gives CDR1 MGHDK, CDR2 SYGVNS. Trimming cost V 3 bases and J 1 base, with 12 bases left between them. CDR3 size: 15 residues. CDR3: CASSDPGEGNTEAFF. The CDR3 DNA is TGTGCCAGCAGTGACCCCGGGGAGGGGAACACTGAAGCTTTCTTT.

This clone was seen more than once but under ten times. V usage is TRBV6-6 and J usage is TRBJ2-1, with D uncertain. In germline, CDR1 is MNHNY, CDR2 SVGAGI (reference sequence). CDR3 length: 14 residues. V lost 2 bases, J lost 4 bases, and 9 bases lay in between. The CDR3 region has the DNA TGTGCCAGCAGTTACAGTCCAGATTACAATGAGCAGTTCTTC. Residues: CASSYSPDYNEQFF.

This clone has only a few counts. V gene TRBV28 combines with J gene TRBJ1-1; D may be TRBD1 (5 bases). Trimming stripped 5 bases from V and 4 bases from J, with 17 bases between. The CDR3 totals 15 residues. Germline CDR1 and CDR2: MDHEN and SYDVKM. CDR3 loop: CASSPGGGRVTEAFF. Here the CDR3 DNA reads TGTGCCAGCAGTCCCGGCGGGGGACGGGTCACTGAAGCTTTCTTT. The whole variable domain, remainder taken from reference TRBV28 and TRBJ1-1, is DVKVTQSSRYLVKRTGEKVFLECVQDMDHENMFWYRQDPGLGLRLIYFSYDVKMKEKGDIPEGYSVSREKKERFSLILESASTNQTSMYLCASSPGGGRVTEAFFGQGTRLTVV.

The rearrangement uses TRBV7-3 and TRBJ2-3; 10 positions agree with TRBD2. With V trimmed by 2 bases and J by 2 bases, 13 bases remained unmatched. CDR1 and CDR2 from the germline V gene are SGHTA and FQGTGA. This CDR3 is built from 19 residues. CDR3: CASSLLVRGLAGATDTQYF. For the CDR3, the DNA is TGTGCCAGCAGCTTATTAGTCCGTGGTCTAGCGGGGGCCACAGATACGCAGTATTTT.

The genes are TRBV7-3 and TRBJ2-1; TRBD2 is a possible D gene (6 bases). The germline gives CDR1 SGHTA, CDR2 FQGTGA. There are 14 residues in the CDR3. With 5 bases removed from V and 7 bases from J, the gap between germline ends came to 15 bases. The CDR3: CASSLLGGGNEQFF. CDR3 nucleotides: TGTGCCAGCAGCCTTCTCGGGGGTGGGAATGAGCAGTTCTTC.

This clone was seen a few times. The rearrangement uses TRBV6-4 and TRBJ2-3; no definite D call. This CDR3 is built from 13 residues. The V and J ends lost 2 bases and 2 bases respectively, with 5 bases between them. Germline V CDR1 and CDR2: MRHNA, SNTAGT. CDR3 DNA sequence: TGTGCCAGCAGTGACGGGCCCACAGATACGCAGTATTTT. This gives the protein CASSDGPTDTQYF.

The V gene is TRBV4-1, the J gene TRBJ2-5; D is unresolved. The CDR3 extends over 16 amino acids. V was shortened by 0 bases and J by 1 base, with 12 bases between the two germline ends. In germline, CDR1 is MGHRA, CDR2 YSYEKL. CDR3 protein: CASSQDEVLSQETQYF. Here the CDR3 DNA reads TGCGCCAGCAGCCAAGATGAGGTGCTGTCCCAAGAGACCCAGTACTTC.

J is TRBJ2-1 and V is TRBV2, with 10 bases identical to TRBD2. V shed 6 bases, J shed 5 bases, and the junction held 10 bases outside the gene matches. The CDR3 runs 16 residues. Germline V gene data show CDR1 as SNHLY and CDR2 as FYNNEI. The CDR3, as DNA: TGTGCCAGCAGCCGAACGGGACTAGCGCCGGACAATGAGCAGTTCTTC. Translated: CASSRTGLAPDNEQFF.

The gene calls are TRBV6-5 and TRBJ1-3; D ambiguous. Germline V gives CDR1 MNHEY, CDR2 SVGAGI. The CDR3 extends over 12 amino acids. In DNA form, the CDR3 reads TGTGGTACCCGGGAAGCCGGAAACACCATATATTTT. This translates into CGTREAGNTIYF.

The table lists this clone with a few counts. V and J are TRBV7-9 and TRBJ1-6; tentatively, D is TRBD1 (6 bases). This CDR3 region has 14 residues. Germline V gene lookup returns CDR1 SEHNR and CDR2 FQNEAQ (reference sequence). The V gene lost 5 bases and the J gene lost 5 bases, with 10 bases spanning the gap. CDR3 nucleotide sequence: TGTGCCAGCAGCCTATGGACAGATAATTCACCCCTCCACTTT. It encodes CASSLWTDNSPLHF.

This chain connects TRBV6-6 to TRBJ2-7; TRBD1 aligns across 7 bases. V dropped 4 bases and J dropped 5; count of bases not matched to a gene: 2. The CDR3 is 12 amino acids. Germline values: CDR1 MNHNY, CDR2 SVGAGI (reference sequence). The DNA for the CDR3 is TGTGCCAGCAGTTCGACAGGGAACGAGCAGTACTTC. Its translation: CASSSTGNEQYF.

The chain has TRBV27 and TRBJ2-2; D is uncertain. The CDR3 loop spans 14 amino acids. The V gene's germline CDR1 is MNHEY and CDR2 SMNVEV (reference sequence). Trimming removed 5 bases at V and 10 bases at J, with 17 bases between. In DNA, the CDR3 is TGTGCCAGCAGTCTTTTCCCAGTTGCGGAGGAGCTGTTTTTT. As protein: CASSLFPVAEELFF.

The J gene is TRBJ1-6, the V gene TRBV6-6, with 9 positions matching TRBD1. Germline lookup yields CDR1 MNHNY and CDR2 SVGAGI (reference sequence). With V trimmed by 5 bases and J by 9 bases, 8 bases remained unmatched. This CDR3 is built from 15 residues. The DNA for the CDR3 is TGTGCCAGCAGTCCCAGGGGGACAGGGAGTTCACCCCTCCACTTT. It specifies CASSPRGTGSSPLHF.

This rearrangement joins TRBV7-2 to TRBJ2-1; 11 bases fit TRBD2. The CDR3 contains 15 residues. Germline CDR1 is SGHTA and CDR2 is FQGNSA. V lost 1 base and J lost 8; bases outside the gene matches: 4. The CDR3 region has the DNA TGTGCCAGCAGCTTAGTAGCGGGGGGGATAGATGAGCAGTTCTTC. Translated, it gives CASSLVAGGIDEQFF.

The chain combines TRBV7-8 with TRBJ1-5; 11 bases are a match to TRBD1. Germline V CDR1 and CDR2: SGHVS, FQNEAQ. With 6 bases clipped from V and 4 bases from J, the junction kept 11 bases outside the gene matches. CDR3 length: 17 residues. CDR3 DNA sequence: TGTGCCAGCAGTCCTCGGACAGGGGGCGCGTATAATCAGCCCCAGCATTTT. It translates to CASSPRTGGAYNQPQHF.

The chain couples TRBV5-5 to TRBJ2-1; TRBD2 is a possible D gene (6 bases). The germline CDR1 and CDR2 sequences are SGHKS and YYEKEE (reference sequence). The CDR3 runs 15 residues. The V and J ends lost 4 bases and 0 bases respectively, with 11 bases between them. The CDR3 DNA reads TGTGCCAGCAGCCTTAGCGGAAACTCCTACAATGAGCAGTTCTTC. This sequence encodes CASSLSGNSYNEQFF.

This chain links TRBV11-2 with TRBJ1-3; TRBD1 agrees at 7 bases. The CDR3 is 18 residues long. Germline loops: CDR1 SGHAT, CDR2 FQNNGV. The trim removed 0 bases at V and 3 bases at J, leaving 11 bases unmatched. CDR3 residues: CASSLDPTGVRDGNTIYF. DNA of the CDR3: TGTGCCAGCAGCTTAGATCCCACAGGGGTCCGTGATGGAAACACCATATATTTT.

This chain's CDR3 is CASSLASRAEQYF. CDR3 bases: TGTGCCAGCAGCTTAGCGTCCAGGGCCGAGCAGTACTTC. This sequence joins TRBV7-2 and TRBJ2-7, with D possibly matching TRBD1 (5 bases). The CDR3 has 13 amino acids. V lost 0 bases and J lost 6, with 9 bases in between. Per germline, CDR1 SGHTA and CDR2 FQGNSA.

This rearrangement joins TRBV7-8 to TRBJ2-3; a weak D match, TRBD2 (6 bases). The CDR3 extends over 15 amino acids. In germline, CDR1 is SGHVS, CDR2 FQNEAQ. The V gene lost 5 bases and the J gene lost 2 bases, with 14 bases spanning the gap. As DNA, the CDR3 is TGTGCCAGCAGCCCTTCGGGACTTGACACAGATACGCAGTATTTT. Encoded protein: CASSPSGLDTDTQYF.

The chain carries TRBV19 and TRBJ1-1; 7 bases match TRBD1. This CDR3 comprises 17 residues. The ends lost 6 bases at V and 0 bases at J; junction bases unmatched: 13. Per the germline V gene, CDR1 is LNHDA and CDR2 is SQIVND (reference sequence). The CDR3 nucleotides read TGTGCCAGTAGGACGTTCCGGGACAGAAGCATGAACACTGAAGCTTTCTTT. Translating it yields CASRTFRDRSMNTEAFF.

The chain uses TRBV13 and TRBJ2-7; the D gene is possibly TRBD2 (6 bases). V dropped 6 bases and J dropped 0 bases, with 18 bases sitting between them. Germline V gives CDR1 PRHDT, CDR2 FYEKMQ (reference sequence). This CDR3 contains 16 residues. The DNA of the CDR3 is TGTGCCAGCAGTCGAGAACGGGGGAGCGGCTCCTACGAGCAGTACTTC. Residues: CASSRERGSGSYEQYF.

This sequence joins TRBV6-4 and TRBJ2-5; 13 positions agree with TRBD2. The CDR3 extends over 17 amino acids. Looked up from germline, CDR1 is MRHNA and CDR2 is SNTAGT. Losses at the gene ends were 2 bases for V and 2 bases for J; bases not matched to a gene: 5. CDR3 DNA: TGTGCCAGCAGTGACCCTAGACTAGCGGGAGGTCAAGAGACCCAGTACTTC. Translating it yields CASSDPRLAGGQETQYF.

This clone was seen a few times. CDR3 coding DNA: TGTGCCAGCAGTTCCCACCGGACTAGCGGCATAGCCAAAAACATTCAGTACTTC. Amino acids: CASSSHRTSGIAKNIQYF. J is TRBJ2-4 and V is TRBV28; 10 bases match TRBD2. CDR1 is MDHEN, CDR2 SYDVKM, per germline. V lost 4 bases, J lost 0 bases, and 9 bases stayed unmatched. CDR3 size: 18 residues.

The chain employs TRBV4-1 and TRBJ1-1; TRBD1 matches 10 bases. This CDR3 has 17 amino acids. Trimming removed 1 base from V and 4 bases from J; junction bases left unmatched: 9. CDR1 and CDR2 (germline): MGHRA, YSYEKL. CDR3 loop: CASSQAPTGGKATEAFF. As DNA, the CDR3 is TGCGCCAGCAGCCAAGCTCCGACAGGGGGCAAGGCCACTGAAGCTTTCTTT.

The chain combines TRBV28 with TRBJ2-3; D possibly corresponds to TRBD1 (6 bases). The CDR3 length is 17 residues. In germline, CDR1 is MDHEN, CDR2 SYDVKM. V lost 6 bases and J 0 bases, leaving 19 bases between the germline ends. As DNA, the CDR3 is TGTGCCAGCAGCATTACCGGACAGCAGATTAGCACAGATACGCAGTATTTT. Translation gives CASSITGQQISTDTQYF.

The V call is TRBV27, the J call TRBJ1-6, with D hard to call. Germline V lookup: CDR1 MNHEY, CDR2 SMNVEV (reference sequence). This CDR3 region has 14 residues. V dropped 3 bases and J dropped 8 bases, with 11 bases sitting between them. The CDR3 nucleotides are TGTGCCAGCAGTTTTGCCGGGGTTGATTCACCCCTCCACTTT. Translated: CASSFAGVDSPLHF.

The chain uses TRBV29-1 and TRBJ2-4, with TRBD1 identical over 8 bases. With 5 bases clipped from V and 1 base from J, the junction kept 7 bases outside the gene matches. CDR3 length: 15 residues. Germline V gives CDR1 SQVTM, CDR2 ANQGSEA. CDR3 in DNA: TGCAGCGTTTCTCAGGGGGCTGGGGCCAAAAACATTCAGTACTTC. Translated, it gives CSVSQGAGAKNIQYF.